This TCR beta chain was recovered during a study of cytomegalovirus exposure and HLA in healthy donors. General study results and limits: Through in vitro validation, a few CMV-associated chains were shown to be specific for CMV antigens. Roughly uniform sequencing depth across donors was assumed, possibly incorrectly. Upon later analysis, HLA-associated TCR beta chains proved more clonally expanded than other, equally common chains.

The germline V and J ends were trimmed by 1 base and 2 bases, with 15 bases remaining between them. The CDR3 loop spans 16 amino acids. Germline CDR1 and CDR2: SGHTA and FQGNSA. As for this clone: Antigen unknown.

The PCR contained 60 Vbeta and 13 Jbeta primers. This table comes from immunoSEQ multiplex PCR, and its TCRdb copy is limited to in-frame clones, with some not included. The profile shows fewer than 200,000 clones, 81% of them singletons. Material for sequencing was PBMCs. The clonotype comes from a woman between 45 and 60 years old in good health and CMV-seronegative. The chain joins TRBV7-2 to TRBJ2-7; tentatively, D is TRBD1 (6 bases). As DNA, the CDR3 is TGTGCCAGCAGCTTAGGTGGGGGCCCAAACCCCTACGAGCAGTACTTC. It yields the protein CASSLGGGPNPYEQYF.